The 10 T cell receptor beta chains presented below share a single source sample, sequenced in a study of blood T cell repertoires in COVID-19. The table came from immunoSEQ multiplex PCR; TCRdb's copy has only in-frame clones and leaves some out. The data contain tens of thousands of clones, 75% to 90% of them singletons. Sequences were obtained from peripheral blood. Receptors were obtained from a man older than 75 with active or convalescent COVID-19.

This clone was observed a few times. The V call is TRBV5-8, the J call TRBJ1-1; D is possibly TRBD1 (6 bases). Per the germline V gene, CDR1 is SGHTS and CDR2 is YDEGEE. The V end was cut by 5 bases, the J end by 0 bases, with 14 bases between. This CDR3 contains 15 residues. The CDR3 region is CASRRTGLMNTEAFF. The CDR3, as DNA: TGTGCCAGCAGACGCACAGGGTTGATGAACACTGAAGCTTTCTTT.

This chain links TRBV7-6 with TRBJ2-1, with TRBD2 identical over 11 bases. This CDR3 has 15 residues. Per the germline V gene, CDR1 is SGHVS and CDR2 is FNYEAQ. V trimming: 5 bases; J trimming: 6 bases; junction bases outside the gene matches: 6. CDR3 nucleotides: TGTGCCAGCAGCCTAGGGACTAGCGGTGGCAATGAGCAGTTCTTC. It is translated as CASSLGTSGGNEQFF.

V usage is TRBV15 and J usage is TRBJ2-7; no clear D gene. The germline V gene has CDR1 LNHNV and CDR2 YYDKDF (reference sequence). V lost 0 bases, J lost 3 bases, and 9 bases lay in between. This CDR3 region has 14 residues. The CDR3 DNA reads TGTGCCACCAGCAGAGACCGGCAGGACTACGAGCAGTACTTC. Its translation is CATSRDRQDYEQYF.

This chain links TRBV28 with TRBJ1-5; unclear D gene. V lost 9 bases, J lost 7 bases, and 16 bases lay in between. Germline values: CDR1 MDHEN, CDR2 SYDVKM. The CDR3 consists of 13 residues. For the CDR3, the DNA is TGTGCCAGATTCCGGGTTGAGGGCCAGCCCCAGCATTTT. Translating gives CARFRVEGQPQHF.

This clone was picked up a small number of times. The chain links TRBV4-1 to TRBJ1-5, with TRBD1 matching over 7 bases. CDR1 is MGHRA, CDR2 YSYEKL, per germline. The CDR3 is made up of 15 amino acids. V trimming: 5 bases; J trimming: 1 base; junction bases outside the gene matches: 5. The CDR3 sequence: CASSVLDRSNQPQHF. CDR3 coding DNA: TGCGCCAGCAGCGTATTGGACAGGAGCAATCAGCCCCAGCATTTT.

This sequence joins TRBV11-2 and TRBJ2-5; 11 bases are shared with TRBD2. The trim removed 1 base at V and 5 bases at J, leaving 9 bases unmatched. CDR1 and CDR2 (germline): SGHAT, FQNNGV. The CDR3 sequence is 17 residues long. DNA for the CDR3: TGTGCCAGCAGCTTAGTGGCTAGCGGGGGGTACACTGAGACCCAGTACTTC. Translation gives CASSLVASGGYTETQYF.

This rearrangement joins TRBV5-1 to TRBJ1-2, with unresolved D. V gave up 0 bases and J gave up 7 bases, with 16 bases separating them. Germline V gene lookup returns CDR1 SGHRS and CDR2 YFSETQ. This CDR3 has 15 amino acids. This chain's CDR3 is CASSLDGLPRGGYTF. For the CDR3, the DNA is TGCGCCAGCAGCTTGGATGGGTTGCCGCGGGGTGGCTACACCTTC.

This sequence joins TRBV6-5 and TRBJ2-3; D is possibly TRBD1 (6 bases). Germline lookup yields CDR1 MNHEY and CDR2 SVGAGI. Trimming took 5 bases from V and 1 from J, leaving 7 bases between them. The CDR3 totals 13 residues. The CDR3 spells CASSQGRTDTQYF. Written as DNA, the CDR3 is TGTGCCAGCAGTCAGGGGCGCACAGATACGCAGTATTTT.

This chain connects TRBV4-1 to TRBJ1-5; D is perhaps TRBD1 (5 bases). This CDR3 has 15 amino acids. The V gene's germline CDR1 is MGHRA and CDR2 YSYEKL. V was cut by 4 bases and J by 2 bases, with 12 bases left in between. The CDR3 spells CASSPLAGGNQPQHF. In nucleotides, the CDR3 is TGCGCCAGCAGCCCGCTAGCGGGGGGCAATCAGCCCCAGCATTTT.

This chain uses TRBV28 with TRBJ1-4; D may be TRBD1 (5 bases). The V end was cut by 8 bases, the J end by 4 bases, with 11 bases between. CDR3 length equals 13 residues. Germline V gene data show CDR1 as MDHEN and CDR2 as SYDVKM. The CDR3 here is CASAGPHNEKLFF. The CDR3 region has the DNA TGTGCCAGCGCGGGACCGCATAATGAAAAACTGTTTTTT.